Below, 25 T cell receptor beta chains from the same sample are listed, as sequenced in a study of cytomegalovirus exposure and HLA in healthy donors (dated by TCRdb to about 2017). Library preparation was by the immunoSEQ multiplex PCR assay. TCRdb's version of the immuneACCESS table is confined to in-frame rearrangements and falls short of the full clone set. An unresolved V gene accounts for under half of the shortfall where checked; the remainder is of unknown origin. For this sample there are about 150,000 clones; about 87% appear just once. The ten most abundant clones make up 4.5% of the sample. Sequencing used PBMCs. These receptors originate from a man between 18 and 35 years old in good health and CMV-seropositive.

DNA of the CDR3: TGTGCCAGCAAACATCCGGGACAGGGGGTAAACACTGAAGCTTTCTTT. This codes for CASKHPGQGVNTEAFF. V and J are TRBV28 and TRBJ1-1; 11 bases line up with TRBD1. CDR3 length: 16 residues. CDR1 is MDHEN and CDR2 is SYDVKM in the germline V gene. J gave up 2 bases and V 7 bases, and 9 bases lay outside the gene matches.

The gene calls are TRBV6-5 and TRBJ2-1; D possibly corresponds to TRBD2 (5 bases). This CDR3 contains 16 residues. Germline lookup yields CDR1 MNHEY and CDR2 SVGAGI. Trimming pared 0 bases from V and 0 bases from J, leaving 9 bases between. The CDR3 here is CASSYSLGSSYNEQFF. The CDR3 nucleotides are TGTGCCAGCAGTTACTCATTGGGGAGCTCCTACAATGAGCAGTTCTTC.

The V and J genes are TRBV14 and TRBJ2-3; possibly TRBD2 for D (6 bases). CDR1 and CDR2 (germline): SGHDN, FVKESK. With 3 bases removed from V and 5 bases from J, the gap between germline ends came to 21 bases. The CDR3 sequence is 17 residues long. The CDR3 coding sequence is TGTGCCAGCAGCCACCTTACCTGGCGGGATGGGAGAGATACGCAGTATTTT. Protein sequence: CASSHLTWRDGRDTQYF.

V is TRBV19 and J is TRBJ1-2; weak D call: TRBD1 (5 bases). V was shortened by 5 bases and J by 5 bases, with 12 bases between the two germline ends. The CDR3 consists of 13 residues. CDR1 is LNHDA and CDR2 is SQIVND in the germline V gene (reference sequence). The CDR3 is CASSAGTHYGYTF. The CDR3 DNA follows: TGTGCCAGTAGTGCCGGGACTCATTATGGCTACACCTTC.

The rearrangement uses TRBV29-1 and TRBJ2-1; 11 bases map to TRBD2. The germline CDR1 and CDR2 sequences are SQVTM and ANQGSEA. This CDR3 has 15 amino acids. The trim removed 5 bases at V and 8 bases at J, leaving 11 bases unmatched. CDR3 sequence: CSVPLLAGGYHEQFF. The DNA of the CDR3 is TGCAGCGTTCCCCTTCTAGCGGGGGGTTACCATGAGCAGTTCTTC.

The rearrangement links TRBV28 to TRBJ1-2; 8 nucleotides agree with TRBD1. Germline CDR1 and CDR2: MDHEN and SYDVKM. The CDR3 totals 14 residues. V trimming: 10 bases; J trimming: 4 bases; junction bases outside the gene matches: 11. The CDR3 DNA reads as TGTGCCACTTCTCCGGGACAGGAGTCCTATGGCTACACCTTC. Protein: CATSPGQESYGYTF.

This chain links TRBV7-9 with TRBJ2-5; 8 positions agree with TRBD2. The V gene's germline CDR1 is SEHNR and CDR2 FQNEAQ (reference sequence). The CDR3 is 17 residues long. The ends lost 1 base at V and 0 bases at J; junction bases unmatched: 7. In DNA form, the CDR3 reads TGTGCCAGCAGCTTAGTGGGGGATAGCGGGGACCAAGAGACCCAGTACTTC. This encodes CASSLVGDSGDQETQYF. The full variable domain, in which reference TRBV7-9 and TRBJ2-5 provide the parts outside the CDR3, is DTGVSQNPRHKITKRGQNVTFRCDPISEHNRLYWYRQTLGQGPEFLTYFQNEAQLEKSRLLSDRFSAERPKGSFSTLEIQRTEQGDSAMYLCASSLVGDSGDQETQYFGPGTRLLVL.

The rearrangement joins TRBV10-1 to TRBJ2-3, with 8 bases matching TRBD2. Germline V gene lookup returns CDR1 WNHNN and CDR2 SYGVQD (reference sequence). The CDR3 has 16 amino acids. The junction had 15 bases not matched to a gene; V was cut back by 8 bases and J by 5 bases. The CDR3 DNA sequence: TGCGCCAGCGGCTCGGGGAAACTAGCGGAGATAGATACGCAGTATTTT. This translates into CASGSGKLAEIDTQYF.

CDR3 nucleotide sequence: TGTGCCAGCAGCGCCTTTCCCCAGGGCTACTACGAGCAGTACTTC. Translation: CASSAFPQGYYEQYF. The chain recombines TRBV6-6 with TRBJ2-7, with a possible D match to TRBD1 (5 bases). Germline CDR1 and CDR2: MNHNY and SVGAGI (reference sequence). V was clipped by 6 bases and J by 3 bases, with 18 bases between them. This CDR3 spans 15 amino acids.

V usage is TRBV2 and J usage is TRBJ2-3; 14 nucleotides match TRBD2. Germline values: CDR1 SNHLY, CDR2 FYNNEI. The V segment lost 6 bases and the J segment 0 bases; nucleotides outside the gene matches: 8. The CDR3 totals 18 residues. In nucleotides, the CDR3 is TGTGCCAGCAGAGTCGGGACTAGCGGGGGTTATAGCACAGATACGCAGTATTTT. As protein: CASRVGTSGGYSTDTQYF.

The genes are TRBV9 and TRBJ1-2, with D unclear. Trimming took off 3 bases at V and 4 bases at J, with 10 bases between the two ends. Germline V lookup: CDR1 SGDLS, CDR2 YYNGEE. This CDR3 has 13 amino acids. The CDR3 loop is CASSGSGFYGYTF. CDR3 coding DNA: TGTGCCAGCAGCGGTTCGGGATTCTATGGCTACACCTTC.

The genes are TRBV30 and TRBJ2-3, with 7 bases matching TRBD2. Trimming at V came to 6 bases and at J to 9 bases, leaving 9 bases not matched to a gene. Germline CDR1 GTSNPN, CDR2 SVGIG (reference sequence). The CDR3 is made up of 12 amino acids. DNA of the CDR3: TGTGCCTGCGGGGGGACCCCTGGGACGCAGTATTTT. Encoded protein: CACGGTPGTQYF.

J is TRBJ2-1 and V is TRBV27; D perhaps matches TRBD2 (6 bases). Germline CDR1 is MNHEY and CDR2 is SMNVEV (reference sequence). CDR3 length equals 14 residues. V was shortened by 3 bases and J by 11 bases, with 17 bases between the two germline ends. The CDR3 DNA is TGTGCCAGCAGTTTGTCCGGGACTGCGGGCCAGCAGTTCTTC. Encoded protein: CASSLSGTAGQQFF.

V is TRBV6-1 and J is TRBJ2-3, with 7 bases identical to TRBD1. Germline CDR1 is MNHNS and CDR2 is SASEGT. The CDR3 is 15 amino acids. Germline trimming cut 2 bases from V and 1 base from J; bases unmatched to any gene: 3. CDR3 amino acids: CASSERTGGTDTQYF. CDR3 nucleotide sequence: TGTGCCAGCAGTGAACGTACAGGGGGCACAGATACGCAGTATTTT.

J is TRBJ1-3 and V is TRBV30, with D unresolved. V lost 1 base and J 0 bases, leaving 10 bases between the germline ends. This CDR3 comprises 15 residues. CDR1 is GTSNPN and CDR2 is SVGIG in the germline V gene (reference sequence). The CDR3 sequence: CAWSDGDSSGNTIYF. The CDR3 DNA sequence: TGTGCCTGGAGTGACGGTGATAGCTCTGGAAACACCATATATTTT.

This clone was observed once. V and J are TRBV27 and TRBJ2-1; 9 bases fit TRBD2. CDR1 is MNHEY and CDR2 is SMNVEV in the germline V gene (reference sequence). This CDR3 contains 15 residues. The trim removed 6 bases at V and 0 bases at J, leaving 3 bases unmatched. CDR3 loop: CASRAGGSSYNEQFF. The CDR3 nucleotides read TGTGCCAGCAGGGCGGGGGGGTCCTCCTACAATGAGCAGTTCTTC.

The gene calls are TRBV18 and TRBJ2-7; 8 bases are a match to TRBD1. The germline CDR1 and CDR2 sequences are KGHSH and LQKENI. V lost 2 bases and J lost 3; bases outside the gene matches: 3. This CDR3 spans 14 amino acids. The DNA of the CDR3 is TGTGCCAGCTCACCAAATGGACAGGGCTACGAGCAGTACTTC. This translates into CASSPNGQGYEQYF.

The gene calls are TRBV4-1 and TRBJ2-2, with D perhaps TRBD1 (5 bases). Germline V gene sequence: CDR1 MGHRA, CDR2 YSYEKL. The CDR3 totals 18 residues. Trimming took off 7 bases at V and 4 bases at J, with 25 bases between the two ends. The CDR3 is CASTSDWGRLELTGELFF. For the CDR3, the DNA is TGCGCCAGCACCTCCGATTGGGGCAGGCTCGAACTCACCGGGGAGCTGTTTTTT.

The chain joins TRBV19 to TRBJ1-2, with D maybe TRBD1 (5 bases). The germline V and J ends were trimmed by 8 bases and 7 bases, with 23 bases remaining between them. Germline CDR1 and CDR2: LNHDA and SQIVND (reference sequence). This CDR3 is 15 amino acids long. The CDR3 DNA is TGTGCCAGTGTCGCAGGGCTAAGGACGCCCAGTGGCTACACCTTC. It is translated as CASVAGLRTPSGYTF.

The rearrangement links TRBV7-8 to TRBJ2-7; D is unclear. The CDR3 has 13 residues. Trimming left V 5 bases short and J 3 bases short, with 11 bases between. Germline assignment: CDR1 SGHVS and CDR2 FQNEAQ. The CDR3 is CASSPRSHYEQYF. The CDR3 nucleotides read TGTGCCAGCAGCCCTAGGAGCCACTACGAGCAGTACTTC.

The rearrangement links TRBV5-1 to TRBJ1-4; a weak D match, TRBD1 (5 bases). CDR3 length: 16 amino acids. Germline CDR1 SGHRS, CDR2 YFSETQ. V lost 0 bases, J lost 2 bases, and 11 bases lay in between. DNA of the CDR3: TGCGCCAGCAGCTTGGATGGGGCCCTCACTAATGAAAAACTGTTTTTT. Translating gives CASSLDGALTNEKLFF.

The V and J genes are TRBV30 and TRBJ2-3, with a tentative D call TRBD1 (5 bases). From germline, CDR1 is GTSNPN and CDR2 SVGIG (reference sequence). V lost 1 base to trimming and J lost 1 base, with 12 bases between them. CDR3 length: 15 residues. DNA for the CDR3: TGTGCCTGGAGTGATGGACAAATGGGCACAGATACGCAGTATTTT. Translating gives CAWSDGQMGTDTQYF.

The chain employs TRBV28 and TRBJ2-7; tentative D call: TRBD1 (5 bases). Trimming removed 6 bases from V and 6 bases from J, with 15 bases in between. Germline CDR1 MDHEN, CDR2 SYDVKM. The CDR3 has 13 amino acids. The CDR3 spells CASRPSQGGEQYF. CDR3 in DNA: TGTGCCAGCAGGCCCAGCCAGGGTGGCGAGCAGTACTTC.

This chain joins TRBV9 and TRBJ2-1, with 8 bases that match TRBD2. CDR1 is SGDLS, CDR2 YYNGEE, per germline. CDR3 length: 18 residues. V shed 0 bases, J shed 0 bases, and the junction held 8 bases outside the gene matches. CDR3 in amino acids: CASSVEQLAVSSYNEQFF. The DNA for the CDR3 is TGTGCCAGCAGCGTAGAGCAACTAGCGGTAAGCTCCTACAATGAGCAGTTCTTC.

This rearrangement joins TRBV19 to TRBJ1-4; 7 bases fit TRBD1. The ends lost 4 bases at V and 1 base at J; junction bases unmatched: 6. The CDR3 spans 16 residues. Germline V gene lookup returns CDR1 LNHDA and CDR2 SQIVND (reference sequence). In nucleotides, the CDR3 is TGTGCCAGTAGTAAGGGACAGTCGCTAACTAATGAAAAACTGTTTTTT. Protein sequence: CASSKGQSLTNEKLFF.